This T cell receptor beta chain emerged from a study of shared clonotypes between healthy human individuals (TCRdb year 2020). Describing the broader study: Two women and a few men aged 18 to 49 years were included in the cohort. For each donor, three plates each were used for CD4 naive and CD4 memory, two plates were used for CD8 naive, and one plate was used for CD8 memory. The study deeply sequenced blood TCR repertoires of 5 or 6 healthy adults to estimate repertoire size and the extent of clonotype sharing between individuals. To increase sequencing depth and limit assay-specific biases, TCR repertoire library preparation and sequencing were carried out by different laboratories using diverse techniques. Per donor, leukapheresis produced somewhere between about 0.9 and 9.5 billion PBMCs. Beyond this particular receptor, the publication reports: Sampling was restricted to blood, and TCR repertoires in tissues likely differ from the TCR repertoires found in blood. Rarefaction of sorted-subset datasets indicated incomplete sequencing despite the large sequencing depth. The small number of donors limited the genetic and exposure-history diversity represented. Compared with non-shared clonotypes, the clonotypes found in all four sorted-subset donors had higher generation probabilities. Around 5.4% of naive CD4, more than 3% of naive CD8, approximately 2.2% of memory CD4, and around 0.42% of memory CD8 clonotypes were shared across four donors. Pairwise subsampling led to the expectation that sequencing depth would affect the degree of clonotype sharing among donors. Naive subsets generally had larger estimated clonotype richness than memory subsets.

CD8 naive samples were obtained by positive selection for CCR7 among CD45RO-negative cells, yielding a CD45RA+CCR7+ population from which TemRA cells were excluded. The donors were healthy, HIV-negative adults with no recently reported acute infections or vaccinations. All donors were Caucasian adults living in Nashville, Tennessee, USA. After blood collection by leukapheresis, PBMCs were isolated using Ficoll-Histopaque density gradient centrifugation and then cryopreserved in the vapor phase of liquid nitrogen. Purity and quantity of every magnetically sorted T cell population were checked by analytical flow cytometry. Each sorted fraction had its genomic DNA isolated and then quantified by UV absorbance on a Nanodrop 2000c. Trimming removed 6 bases from V and 5 bases from J, leaving 16 bases between the germline ends. The germline V gene encodes CDR1 WSHSY and CDR2 SAAADI. There are 14 amino acids in the CDR3, from cysteine to phenylalanine inclusive. Here the CDR3 DNA is all that survives: 42 bases in frame from base 1.

With respect to this clone: Its target antigen remains unknown. One base away there is no much larger clone; base qualities are not given.

Using the deep immunoSEQ assay, multiplex PCR amplified TCR CDR3 regions from genomic DNA. For each cell subset, the extracted genomic DNA was distributed evenly across all wells of several immunoSEQ 96-well plates, and each plate served as one replicate. For sorted subsets, approximately 190 ng genomic DNA, equal to about 30,000 T cell genomes, was loaded into each replicate PCR. Purified libraries were quantified with a Qubit 3.0 fluorometer, sized on a Bioanalyzer 2100, and re-quantified with the KAPA Library Quantification kit. Every immunoSEQ 96-well plate was sequenced on a separate single-read 150-cycle Illumina NextSeq 550 flow cell. On the authors' methods: Because the immunoSEQ output included only junctional sequences and no quality scores, the filtering could not be the same as the filtering used for full-length reads. To assign V/J genes and CDR3, sequences were annotated against IMGT germline references using PyIR, a Python wrapper for IgBLAST v1.9. Reads with weak V/J assignments (E-value above 1e-6), missing CDR3, stop codons, out-of-frame junctions, or ambiguous translated residues were removed. V3J clonotypes were defined by identical inferred V gene, J gene, and CDR3 amino acid sequence. Percentage overlap between repertoires was computed as shared unique clonotypes divided by the size of the smaller repertoire. Three approaches were used to assess repertoire richness: RTK rarefaction, the Chao1 estimator, and Recon v2.1 estimates of unobserved clonotypes. Generation probabilities for all TCRbeta clonotypes obtained by the gDNA method from several donors were computed using OLGA. TCRdb holds this immuneACCESS table with in-frame rearrangements only. Some clones are missing; in checked studies, unresolved V genes explain under half, and the rest has no known cause. That table gives V, J and clone size, and the DNA gave D and trimming. This sample has roughly 650,000 clones in its table, and 90% to 97% of those were observed once. Approximately 0.1% of the sample is in the top ten clones.

The chain employs TRBV10-2 and TRBJ1-2; the D region possibly corresponds to TRBD1 (6 bases align). The specimen sequenced was naive CD8+ T cells sorted from blood. What the cell subset or site label conveys for this sample: CD45RA+CCR7+. The TCR was taken from a woman aged 25 to 39 in good health. The CDR3 sequence is CASRDQGILYGYTF. The DNA sequence follows: TGCGCCAGCAGAGACCAGGGGATCCTGTATGGCTACACCTTC.